Listed below are T cell receptor beta chains from one sample, sequenced in a study of OX40 agonist ivuxolimab in advanced cancers. Only in-frame clones appear in the TCRdb table, and some are missing; sequencing was by immunoSEQ multiplex PCR. This repertoire shows 35,000 to 40,000 clones, 88% found once; its top ten account for approximately 13%. The sequenced sample was CD4+ or CD8+ T cells sorted from blood, obtained in a trial of the OX40 agonist ivuxolimab. The receptor source for this set is an adult with an advanced solid tumor such as melanoma, head and neck, liver or kidney cancer. CDR3s include the opening cysteine and the closing phenylalanine or tryptophan. A D gene is named only where the DNA matches it firmly. Size values are once, few and many counts, or a class for expanded clones, and some rows have none.

j_gene: TRBJ2-7; d_gene: -; abundance: -; v_gene: TRBV5-8; CDR3nt: TGTGCCAGCAGCTTCAGGCGGGACAGTCCCTACGAGCAGTACTTC; CDR3aa: CASSFRRDSPYEQYF
j_gene: TRBJ1-1; d_gene: -; abundance: -; v_gene: TRBV7-8; CDR3nt: TGTGCCAGCAGCTTGAATTCCAATCAGAACACTGAAGCTTTCTTT; CDR3aa: CASSLNSNQNTEAFF
j_gene: TRBJ1-2; d_gene: TRBD1; abundance: -; v_gene: TRBV10-3; CDR3nt: TGTGCCATCAGTGTCATGAGGGACAGGGGTTTCTATGGCTACACCTTC; CDR3aa: CAISVMRDRGFYGYTF
j_gene: TRBJ2-7; d_gene: TRBD2; abundance: -; v_gene: TRBV9; CDR3nt: TGTGCCAGCAGCCCTTCGACTAGCGGGAGGGCCCTAATCGACGAGCAGTACTTC; CDR3aa: CASSPSTSGRALIDEQYF
j_gene: TRBJ1-1; d_gene: -; abundance: -; v_gene: TRBV7-8; CDR3nt: TGTGCCAGCAGCTTTGGCCCACCAGGTCGAGCTTTCTTT; CDR3aa: CASSFGPPGRAFF
j_gene: TRBJ1-2; d_gene: -; abundance: -; v_gene: TRBV29-1; CDR3nt: TGCAGCGTTGAAGATCTACAGATTGGGCTCTATGGCTACACCTTC; CDR3aa: CSVEDLQIGLYGYTF
j_gene: TRBJ2-1; d_gene: -; abundance: -; v_gene: TRBV4-1; CDR3nt: TGCGCCAGCAGCCAGGATCCTAGTTACAGTGAGCAGTTCTTC; CDR3aa: CASSQDPSYSEQFF
j_gene: TRBJ1-1; d_gene: -; abundance: -; v_gene: TRBV5-6; CDR3nt: TGTGCCAGCAGCTTGGGGGGCAGTCGAGGCACTGAAGCTTTCTTT; CDR3aa: CASSLGGSRGTEAFF
j_gene: TRBJ2-4; d_gene: -; abundance: -; v_gene: TRBV27; CDR3nt: TGTGCCAGCAGTCCCTTCAAAAACATTCAGTACTTC; CDR3aa: CASSPFKNIQYF
j_gene: TRBJ2-1; d_gene: TRBD2; abundance: few; v_gene: TRBV29-1; CDR3nt: TGCAGCGTTCACGGACTAGCGGGAGGGCCTGGTAGGAATGAGCAGTTCTTC; CDR3aa: CSVHGLAGGPGRNEQFF
j_gene: TRBJ2-1; d_gene: -; abundance: -; v_gene: TRBV27; CDR3nt: TGTGCCAGCAGTAGCGGATCCTACAATGAGCAGTTCTTC; CDR3aa: CASSSGSYNEQFF
j_gene: TRBJ2-7; d_gene: TRBD2; abundance: once; v_gene: TRBV5-4; CDR3nt: TGTGCCAGCAGCTACGGGACTAGTTCAGGCTACGAGCAGTACTTC; CDR3aa: CASSYGTSSGYEQYF
j_gene: TRBJ2-5; d_gene: TRBD2; abundance: -; v_gene: TRBV7-8; CDR3nt: TGTGCCAGCAGCTCGACTAGCGGAGAAGAGACCCAGTACTTC; CDR3aa: CASSSTSGEETQYF
j_gene: TRBJ1-2; d_gene: TRBD1; abundance: few; v_gene: TRBV10-3; CDR3nt: TGTGCCATCAGTGACCACTGGCAGGGGGATGGCTACACCTTC; CDR3aa: CAISDHWQGDGYTF
j_gene: TRBJ2-3; d_gene: -; abundance: -; v_gene: TRBV5-1; CDR3nt: TGCGCCAGCAGCCCCCCTAGCACAGATACGCAGTATTTT; CDR3aa: CASSPPSTDTQYF
j_gene: TRBJ1-2; d_gene: -; abundance: -; v_gene: TRBV6-5; CDR3nt: TGTGCCAGCAGCCGGGCGGGGGGCGCTGACTATGGCTACACCTTC; CDR3aa: CASSRAGGADYGYTF
j_gene: TRBJ2-1; d_gene: TRBD1; abundance: once; v_gene: TRBV7-9; CDR3nt: TGTGCCAGCAGCACCAACCGGACAGGCTACAATGAGCAGTTCTTC; CDR3aa: CASSTNRTGYNEQFF
j_gene: TRBJ1-1; d_gene: -; abundance: -; v_gene: TRBV19; CDR3nt: TGTGCCGGTAGTCCCCGAGGCCAGAACACTGAAGCTTTCTTT; CDR3aa: CAGSPRGQNTEAFF
j_gene: TRBJ2-1; d_gene: -; abundance: -; v_gene: TRBV6-5; CDR3nt: TGTGTCGCAGGGAATTTGGGGGGTGAGCAGTTCTTC; CDR3aa: CVAGNLGGEQFF
j_gene: TRBJ1-2; d_gene: -; abundance: -; v_gene: TRBV7-2; CDR3nt: TGTGCCAGCAGCTTGGCGGACTACTATGGCTACACCTTC; CDR3aa: CASSLADYYGYTF
j_gene: TRBJ2-3; d_gene: -; abundance: -; v_gene: TRBV19; CDR3nt: TGTGCCAGTAGGGAGCTGCGCACAGATACGCAGTATTTT; CDR3aa: CASRELRTDTQYF
j_gene: TRBJ1-5; d_gene: -; abundance: -; v_gene: TRBV7-9; CDR3nt: TGTGCCAGCAGCTTCTCAGGGGAGAATCAGCCCCAGCATTTT; CDR3aa: CASSFSGENQPQHF
j_gene: TRBJ2-2; d_gene: TRBD1; abundance: -; v_gene: TRBV6-5; CDR3nt: TGTGCCAGCAGGACGACAGGGACCGGGGAGCTGTTTTTT; CDR3aa: CASRTTGTGELFF
j_gene: TRBJ1-1; d_gene: -; abundance: -; v_gene: TRBV5-6; CDR3nt: TGTGCCAGCAGCTCGAACACTGAAGCTTTCTTT; CDR3aa: CASSSNTEAFF
j_gene: TRBJ2-3; d_gene: TRBD2; abundance: -; v_gene: TRBV28; CDR3nt: TGTGCCAGCAGTTCCCAGCGGGACCAGACAGATACGCAGTATTTT; CDR3aa: CASSSQRDQTDTQYF
j_gene: TRBJ2-5; d_gene: TRBD2; abundance: once; v_gene: TRBV18; CDR3nt: TGTGCCAGCTCACCACCGATCGCTAGCGGGGGGCCTGGCGGGACCCAGTACTTC; CDR3aa: CASSPPIASGGPGGTQYF
j_gene: TRBJ2-7; d_gene: -; abundance: -; v_gene: TRBV28; CDR3nt: TGTGCCAGCAGTTCTATCCAACAGGGGAGGTACGAGCAGTACTTC; CDR3aa: CASSSIQQGRYEQYF
j_gene: TRBJ1-1; d_gene: -; abundance: -; v_gene: TRBV7-2; CDR3nt: TGTGCCAGCAGCTTGACTGAGAACACTGAAGCTTTCTTT; CDR3aa: CASSLTENTEAFF
j_gene: TRBJ1-1; d_gene: TRBD1; abundance: once; v_gene: TRBV19; CDR3nt: TGTGCCAGTAGCCTACACAGGGGCCGAAACACTGAAGCTTTCTTT; CDR3aa: CASSLHRGRNTEAFF
j_gene: TRBJ1-3; d_gene: -; abundance: -; v_gene: TRBV6-5; CDR3nt: TGTGCCAGCACCACGGGATCGGGAAACACCATATATTTT; CDR3aa: CASTTGSGNTIYF
j_gene: TRBJ2-7; d_gene: TRBD1; abundance: -; v_gene: TRBV6-5; CDR3nt: TGTGCCAGCAGGGACAGGGGGTCCTACGAGCAGTACTTC; CDR3aa: CASRDRGSYEQYF
j_gene: TRBJ2-7; d_gene: -; abundance: -; v_gene: TRBV30; CDR3nt: TGTGCCTGGAGTGGAGCGTCAGGGAGGAACGAGCAGTACTTC; CDR3aa: CAWSGASGRNEQYF
j_gene: TRBJ2-2; d_gene: TRBD2; abundance: once; v_gene: TRBV4-2; CDR3nt: TGTGCCAGCAGCCGCCTAGCGGGAGAGAACACCGGGGAGCTGTTTTTT; CDR3aa: CASSRLAGENTGELFF
j_gene: TRBJ1-2; d_gene: TRBD1; abundance: -; v_gene: TRBV30; CDR3nt: TGTGCCTGGACAGGGGGCGATGGCTACACCTTC; CDR3aa: CAWTGGDGYTF
j_gene: TRBJ2-7; d_gene: -; abundance: -; v_gene: TRBV18; CDR3nt: TGTGCCAGCTCGCCGGACGTGGGCTACGAGCAGTACTTC; CDR3aa: CASSPDVGYEQYF
j_gene: TRBJ1-1; d_gene: TRBD1; abundance: -; v_gene: TRBV7-6; CDR3nt: TGTGCCAGCAGCCCCGGACAGGGGTTGAACACTGAAGCTTTCTTT; CDR3aa: CASSPGQGLNTEAFF
j_gene: TRBJ2-2; d_gene: -; abundance: -; v_gene: TRBV30; CDR3nt: TGTGCCTGGAGTCGGGGCACTAAGGGCGGGGAGCTGTTTTTT; CDR3aa: CAWSRGTKGGELFF
j_gene: TRBJ2-3; d_gene: -; abundance: -; v_gene: TRBV29-1; CDR3nt: TGCAGCGGAGAGTCGCTGGGATTCACAGATACGCAGTATTTT; CDR3aa: CSGESLGFTDTQYF
j_gene: TRBJ2-3; d_gene: -; abundance: -; v_gene: TRBV7-9; CDR3nt: TGTGCCAGCAGCCAAGACCCGACAACGCAGTATTTT; CDR3aa: CASSQDPTTQYF
j_gene: TRBJ1-2; d_gene: TRBD1; abundance: once; v_gene: TRBV29-1; CDR3nt: TGCAGCGTTGAAGATCGGACAGGGCGGCATGGCTACACCTTC; CDR3aa: CSVEDRTGRHGYTF
j_gene: TRBJ1-1; d_gene: -; abundance: once; v_gene: TRBV6-6; CDR3nt: TGTGCCAGCAAGGATCCCAGGGGAGCTTTCTTT; CDR3aa: CASKDPRGAFF
j_gene: TRBJ2-2; d_gene: TRBD2; abundance: -; v_gene: TRBV6-4; CDR3nt: TGTGCCAGCAGTGACTCCCCGGGACTAGCTTCTTGGGGGGAGCTGTTTTTT; CDR3aa: CASSDSPGLASWGELFF
j_gene: TRBJ1-2; d_gene: -; abundance: -; v_gene: TRBV6-6; CDR3nt: TGTGCCAGCACCGCAGGGTTCTATGGCTACACCTTC; CDR3aa: CASTAGFYGYTF
j_gene: TRBJ2-7; d_gene: TRBD1; abundance: -; v_gene: TRBV9; CDR3nt: TGTGCCAGCAGCTTCTCTGTAGGACAGGGGGCTAGGGAGCAGTACTTC; CDR3aa: CASSFSVGQGAREQYF
j_gene: TRBJ1-2; d_gene: -; abundance: -; v_gene: TRBV19; CDR3nt: TGTGCCAGTAGTCTCCCCCCGGCAGGGCACTATGGCTACACCTTC; CDR3aa: CASSLPPAGHYGYTF
j_gene: TRBJ1-5; d_gene: -; abundance: -; v_gene: TRBV5-5; CDR3nt: TGTGCCAGCAGCGCGGGGCAGTTCGATCAGCCCCAGCATTTT; CDR3aa: CASSAGQFDQPQHF
j_gene: TRBJ1-1; d_gene: -; abundance: -; v_gene: TRBV27; CDR3nt: TGTGCCAGCAGTAGAGGCACAATGAACACTGAAGCTTTCTTT; CDR3aa: CASSRGTMNTEAFF
j_gene: TRBJ1-2; d_gene: TRBD1; abundance: -; v_gene: TRBV4-2; CDR3nt: TGTGCCAGCAGCCTAAGGGACAGGGTCTCAAATGGCTACACCTTC; CDR3aa: CASSLRDRVSNGYTF
j_gene: TRBJ2-3; d_gene: TRBD1; abundance: once; v_gene: TRBV4-2; CDR3nt: TGTGCCAGCAGCGAAACAGGGGGCACGAATACGCAGTATTTT; CDR3aa: CASSETGGTNTQYF
j_gene: TRBJ2-1; d_gene: TRBD2; abundance: -; v_gene: TRBV7-9; CDR3nt: TGTGCCAGCAGCCCCAGCGGGGGGGGGAATGAGCAGTTCTTC; CDR3aa: CASSPSGGGNEQFF
j_gene: TRBJ2-7; d_gene: -; abundance: -; v_gene: TRBV27; CDR3nt: TGTGCCAGCAGTTTTGGCAGGGGCTACGAGCAGTACTTC; CDR3aa: CASSFGRGYEQYF
j_gene: TRBJ2-1; d_gene: TRBD2; abundance: -; v_gene: TRBV4-1; CDR3nt: TGCGCCAGCAGTGAGGGGCGGGAGTACAATGAGCAGTTCTTC; CDR3aa: CASSEGREYNEQFF
j_gene: TRBJ2-7; d_gene: -; abundance: -; v_gene: TRBV27; CDR3nt: TGTGCCAGCAGTTTAACAGGCCCCTACGAGCAGTACTTC; CDR3aa: CASSLTGPYEQYF